This T cell receptor beta chain was identified during a study of T cell responses to AZD1222 COVID-19 vaccine. Study-level information: Second-dose schedules of about 4 or about 12 weeks were combined. Overall study findings and caveats: White British donors predominated, females outnumbered males, and clonal diversity was possibly underestimated. AZD1222 recipients seropositive at baseline numbered only five to seven. There were repertoire samples only from the period after the peak T cell response.

Clones were sequenced by immunoSEQ multiplex PCR, and TCRdb holds only the in-frame ones, with some missing. The sample carries around 94,000 clones, around 86% recorded once. The CDR3 loop spans 14 amino acids. V gave up 2 bases and J gave up 0 bases, with 5 bases separating them. Germline V gene sequence: CDR1 KGHSY, CDR2 FQNENV. Worth noting for this clone: Its antigen is as yet unknown.

The rearrangement uses TRBV16 and TRBJ1-3; a possible D gene is TRBD1 (5 bases). The origin of this receptor is an adult in good health. The specimen comprised peripheral blood, sampled on day 0 of AZD1222 vaccination. The CDR3, as DNA: TGTGCCAGCAGCCAAGGGGCCTCTGGAAACACCATATATTTT. Protein: CASSQGASGNTIYF.